This T cell receptor (beta chain) was recorded in a study of T cell responses to AZD1222 COVID-19 vaccine. Germline V lookup: CDR1 SNHLY, CDR2 FYNNEI. V dropped 4 bases and J dropped 2 bases, with 8 bases sitting between them. The CDR3 covers 13 residues. Of note for this clone: The antigen remains unidentified.

The data were produced by immunoSEQ multiplex PCR, yet TCRdb's version contains in-frame clones alone and is incomplete. The table records about 120,000 clones, roughly 87% of them present only once. Findings and caveats of the study: Just a handful of AZD1222 recipients tested seropositive at baseline. Epitopes outside B.1.351 and B.1.1.7 mutated regions reportedly drew nearly half of spike TCRs. At 160-218 and 743-854, vaccine-associated CD4 TCRs were dominant, and they spanned spike. With two AZD1222 doses given, Spike-specific TCR breadth and depth both rose.

This receptor was obtained from an adult in good health. The chain joins TRBV2 to TRBJ1-2; no reliable D call. The material sequenced was peripheral blood, taken on day 0 of AZD1222 vaccination. The CDR3 loop reads CASSVERNYGYTF. DNA of the CDR3: TGTGCCAGCAGTGTAGAAAGGAACTATGGCTACACCTTC.